These 17 T cell receptor beta chains were sequenced from one sample in a study of T cell changes during pregnancy in multiple sclerosis. TCRdb's copy holds only in-frame clones and misses some; the assay was immunoSEQ multiplex PCR. The profile shows about 69,000 clones, approximately 86% of them singletons. The input for sequencing was peripheral blood, taken before pregnancy. Every receptor here comes from a female donor with multiple sclerosis, enrolled in a pregnancy study.

The rearrangement links TRBV2 to TRBJ2-6, with D tentatively TRBD1 (5 bases). CDR1 is SNHLY and CDR2 is FYNNEI in the germline V gene. This CDR3 spans 16 amino acids. V lost 2 bases to trimming and J lost 0 bases, with 8 bases between them. The CDR3 nucleotides read TGTGCCAGCAGTGAATCCAGGGACTCTGGGGCCAACGTCCTGACTTTC. Residues: CASSESRDSGANVLTF.

This chain connects TRBV5-1 to TRBJ1-1; D gene ambiguous. The CDR3 is 13 amino acids. Germline lookup yields CDR1 SGHRS and CDR2 YFSETQ. V dropped 4 bases and J dropped 4 bases, with 11 bases sitting between them. The CDR3: CASSELGGTEAFF. In DNA, the CDR3 is TGCGCCAGCAGCGAGCTAGGCGGCACTGAAGCTTTCTTT.

The V call is TRBV19, the J call TRBJ1-1; 7 bases agree with TRBD1. CDR3 length: 14 amino acids. CDR1 LNHDA and CDR2 SQIVND come from the germline V gene (reference sequence). With V trimmed by 0 bases and J by 4 bases, 2 bases remained unmatched. The CDR3 nucleotides read TGTGCCAGTAGTATAGAGTCAGGGGGCACTGAAGCTTTCTTT. Translated: CASSIESGGTEAFF.

The chain joins TRBV10-3 to TRBJ2-1; D gene unclear. Trimming shortened V by 0 bases and J by 9 bases, and 18 bases separated the two germline ends. The germline gives CDR1 ENHRY, CDR2 SYGVKD. The CDR3 contains 16 residues. The CDR3 reads CAISESISSDPGEQFF. Here the CDR3 DNA reads TGTGCCATCAGTGAGTCTATAAGTTCCGATCCAGGTGAGCAGTTCTTC.

The table lists this clone with a count of one. V usage is TRBV27 and J usage is TRBJ2-7; D is possibly TRBD2 (5 bases). Trimming shortened V by 2 bases and J by 0 bases, and 17 bases separated the two germline ends. The CDR3 has 17 amino acids. The germline V gene has CDR1 MNHEY and CDR2 SMNVEV (reference sequence). The CDR3 DNA follows: TGTGCCAGCAGTTTAGAACCTCCAGCGGCGAGCTCCTACGAGCAGTACTTC. This encodes CASSLEPPAASSYEQYF.

The V call is TRBV19, the J call TRBJ1-2; 8 nucleotides agree with TRBD1. Germline V gene data show CDR1 as LNHDA and CDR2 as SQIVND (reference sequence). The trim removed 6 bases at V and 4 bases at J, leaving 13 bases unmatched. The CDR3 consists of 16 residues. The CDR3 DNA is TGTGCCAGTAGGCGTCCAGGGGGCACCGCTACCTATGGCTACACCTTC. Translating it yields CASRRPGGTATYGYTF.

The chain carries TRBV21-1 and TRBJ2-6; the D call in the table, TRBD1, was not verified against the DNA. TRBV21-1 is assigned pseudogene status. This CDR3 comprises 18 residues. The CDR3: CASSKVGTGGTGANVLTF. Written as DNA, the CDR3 is TGTGCCAGCAGCAAAGTCGGGACAGGGGGCACTGGGGCCAACGTCCTGACTTTC.

The chain has TRBV2 and TRBJ1-5, with 8 bases lining up with TRBD1. Germline trimming cut 7 bases from V and 1 base from J; bases unmatched to any gene: 3. CDR3 length equals 14 residues. CDR1 and CDR2 (germline): SNHLY, FYNNEI. The CDR3 reads CASKQGGSNQPQHF. In nucleotides, the CDR3 is TGTGCCAGCAAACAGGGGGGGAGCAATCAGCCCCAGCATTTT.

This clone has just one count. This rearrangement joins TRBV30 to TRBJ1-5; D ambiguous. Trimming took 1 base from V and 3 from J, leaving 7 bases between them. This CDR3 contains 13 residues. Germline CDR1 and CDR2: GTSNPN and SVGIG (reference sequence). The DNA of the CDR3 is TGTGCCTGGAGTGCGGGGTACAATCAGCCCCAGCATTTT. This sequence encodes CAWSAGYNQPQHF.

This clone was seen only once. The V call is TRBV30, the J call TRBJ2-2; the D gene is possibly TRBD2 (6 bases). The germline CDR1 and CDR2 sequences are GTSNPN and SVGIG (reference sequence). This CDR3 contains 14 residues. The ends were cut back, 3 bases at V and 6 bases at J, with 14 bases in the middle. CDR3 protein: CAWSTERLAGELFF. For the CDR3, the DNA is TGTGCCTGGAGCACCGAGCGACTAGCCGGGGAGCTGTTTTTT. Complete variable domain (other parts from reference TRBV30 and TRBJ2-2): SQTIHQWPATLVQPVGSPLSLECTVEGTSNPNLYWYRQAAGRGLQLLFYSVGIGQISSEVPQNLSASRPQDRQFILSSKKLLLSDSGFYLCAWSTERLAGELFFGEGSRLTVL.

This chain links TRBV6-5 with TRBJ1-1; D is perhaps TRBD1 (6 bases). This CDR3 comprises 16 residues. Trimming shortened V by 2 bases and J by 2 bases, and 15 bases separated the two germline ends. CDR1 and CDR2 from the germline V gene are MNHEY and SVGAGI. The CDR3: CASSYGGGVLNTEAFF. The CDR3 DNA follows: TGTGCCAGCAGTTACGGGGGGGGCGTATTAAACACTGAAGCTTTCTTT.

The V gene is TRBV28, the J gene TRBJ2-2; D gene ambiguous. This CDR3 region has 17 residues. V lost 3 bases and J lost 0, with 14 bases in between. CDR1 is MDHEN, CDR2 SYDVKM, per germline. The CDR3 nucleotides read TGTGCCAGCAGTTTCAAGGTGGGCGCCGCGAACACCGGGGAGCTGTTTTTT. It is translated as CASSFKVGAANTGELFF. The whole variable domain, remainder taken from reference TRBV28 and TRBJ2-2, is DVKVTQSSRYLVKRTGEKVFLECVQDMDHENMFWYRQDPGLGLRLIYFSYDVKMKEKGDIPEGYSVSREKKERFSLILESASTNQTSMYLCASSFKVGAANTGELFFGEGSRLTVL.

As for this clone: Sequence at one end of the junction differs from germline and may be a read error. CDR3 amino acids: CAGSQWQGRNEQFF. CDR3 coding DNA: TGTGCCGGCAGCCAATGGCAGGGTCGCAATGAGCAGTTCTTC. This rearrangement joins TRBV14 to TRBJ2-1; D may be TRBD1 (5 bases). The germline V gene encodes CDR1 SGHDN and CDR2 FVKESK. CDR3 length: 14 amino acids. The complete variable domain, with remaining parts taken from reference TRBV14 and TRBJ2-1, reads EAGVTQFPSHSVIEKGQTVTLRCDPISGHDNLYWYRRVMGKEIKFLLHFVKESKQDESGMPNNRFLAERTGGTYSTLKVQPAELEDSGVYFCAGSQWQGRNEQFFGPGTRLTVL.

V and J are TRBV14 and TRBJ2-6; 8 bases map to TRBD1. Germline-derived CDR1 and CDR2 are SGHDN and FVKESK. This CDR3 region has 14 residues. With 11 bases clipped from V and 2 bases from J, the junction kept 5 bases outside the gene matches. CDR3 sequence: CAVSTGAGANVLTF. The CDR3 bases are TGTGCCGTCTCGACAGGGGCTGGGGCCAACGTCCTGACTTTC.

The J gene is TRBJ2-5, the V gene TRBV7-9, with D tentatively TRBD1 (6 bases). V was clipped by 6 bases and J by 4 bases, with 15 bases between them. The CDR3 loop spans 14 amino acids. The germline gives CDR1 SEHNR, CDR2 FQNEAQ (reference sequence). This CDR3 reads CASSQQGWGETQYF. CDR3 nucleotides: TGTGCCAGCAGTCAACAGGGATGGGGAGAGACCCAGTACTTC.

The chain joins TRBV5-1 to TRBJ2-3; 9 bases fit TRBD2. V dropped 0 bases and J dropped 3; count of bases not matched to a gene: 5. The germline V gene encodes CDR1 SGHRS and CDR2 YFSETQ. The CDR3 covers 16 residues. The CDR3 sequence: CASSLALAGLTDTQYF. For the CDR3, the DNA is TGCGCCAGCAGCTTGGCCCTAGCGGGACTTACAGATACGCAGTATTTT.

The gene calls are TRBV19 and TRBJ2-2, with a possible D match to TRBD2 (7 bases). This CDR3 region has 17 residues. Germline values: CDR1 LNHDA, CDR2 SQIVND (reference sequence). The V and J ends lost 9 bases and 4 bases respectively, with 24 bases between them. The CDR3 DNA is TGTGCCAGCCGCTACTATGGGGGGGGGCATGGCACCGGGGAGCTGTTTTTT. It codes for CASRYYGGGHGTGELFF.